Shown below are 9 T cell receptor beta chains from a single sample sequenced in a study of identical twins. TCRdb itself ran the 5' RACE reads through MiXCR, one entry per CDR3 protein. The sample includes approximately 680,000 distinct CDR3 sequences, roughly 7.2% seen only once; the top ten take roughly 1.6%. The sample was also linked to a second study, of yellow fever vaccine responses in identical twins.

The sample was PBMCs. The receptors shown here come from a woman aged 18-29 years in good health.

This rearrangement joins TRBV5-1 to TRBJ2-1; D perhaps matches TRBD1 (6 bases). Trimming pared 0 bases from V and 8 bases from J, leaving 21 bases between. CDR3 length: 17 residues. Germline V gene data show CDR1 as SGHRS and CDR2 as YFSETQ. The DNA for the CDR3 is TGCGCCAGCAGCTTGGATCAGGGGCTTGCAGGCAGGGATGAGCAGTTCTTC. Translating gives CASSLDQGLAGRDEQFF.

Only a few counts were recorded for this clonotype. This chain joins TRBV4-1 and TRBJ2-1, with D unclear. The CDR3 contains 16 residues. Looked up from germline, CDR1 is MGHRA and CDR2 is YSYEKL. V lost 0 bases, J lost 2 bases, and 11 bases lay in between. Written as DNA, the CDR3 is TGCGCCAGCAGCCAAGAAGGGCAGCCGGCCTACAATGAGCAGTTCTTC. Encoded protein: CASSQEGQPAYNEQFF.

This clonotype has at least ten counts. The V and J genes are TRBV12-3 or TRBV12-4 and TRBJ2-5; D uncertain. This CDR3 spans 13 amino acids. Trimming left V 4 bases short and J 3 bases short, with 9 bases between. DNA for the CDR3: TGTGCCAGCAGTTATACACAGAAAGAGACCCAGTACTTC. Translating gives CASSYTQKETQYF.

This clonotype was recorded a few times. The chain combines TRBV7-9 with TRBJ1-1; no clear D. V lost 1 base, J lost 0 bases, and 12 bases lay in between. Germline CDR1 SEHNR, CDR2 FQNEAQ (reference sequence). The CDR3 contains 16 residues. CDR3 coding DNA: TGTGCCAGCAGCTTAGGGCAGACACTTTTGAACACTGAAGCTTTCTTT. It specifies CASSLGQTLLNTEAFF. The complete variable domain, with remaining parts taken from reference TRBV7-9 and TRBJ1-1, reads DTGVSQNPRHKITKRGQNVTFRCDPISEHNRLYWYRQTLGQGPEFLTYFQNEAQLEKSRLLSDRFSAERPKGSFSTLEIQRTEQGDSAMYLCASSLGQTLLNTEAFFGQGTRLTVV.

The table lists this clonotype with many counts. The CDR3 is CASSWGRTGELFF. The DNA of the CDR3 is TGTGCCAGCAGTTGGGGGAGGACCGGGGAGCTGTTTTTT. The chain combines TRBV12-3 or TRBV12-4 with TRBJ2-2; tentative D call: TRBD2 (6 bases). V was cut by 4 bases and J by 5 bases, with 8 bases left in between. The CDR3 covers 13 residues.

This clonotype was seen a handful of times. The DNA of the CDR3 is TGCAGTGCTAGAGTGTCTGGCTACTCTGGAAACACCATATATTTT. Amino acid sequence: CSARVSGYSGNTIYF. V usage is TRBV20-1 and J usage is TRBJ1-3; D is unresolved. CDR1 and CDR2 from the germline V gene are DFQATT and SNEGSKA (reference sequence). The CDR3 consists of 15 residues. The V and J ends lost 1 base and 0 bases respectively, with 10 bases between them.

This clonotype was recorded many times. V usage is TRBV20-1 and J usage is TRBJ2-6; D not certain. The CDR3 totals 14 residues. In germline, CDR1 is DFQATT, CDR2 SNEGSKA (reference sequence). Trimming left V 1 base short and J 1 base short, with 5 bases between. In DNA form, the CDR3 reads TGCAGTGCTAGAGCTTTTTCTGGGGCCAACGTCCTGACTTTC. It is translated as CSARAFSGANVLTF.

This clonotype showed up many times. The chain combines TRBV9 with TRBJ1-4, with D possibly being TRBD1 (6 bases). The germline V gene encodes CDR1 SGDLS and CDR2 YYNGEE. Trimming pared 2 bases from V and 5 bases from J, leaving 13 bases between. This CDR3 comprises 15 residues. The CDR3 loop is CASSVSGETNEKLFF. The CDR3 DNA follows: TGTGCCAGCAGCGTTTCAGGGGAGACCAATGAAAAACTGTTTTTT.

This clonotype came up a few times. The V and J genes are TRBV28 and TRBJ2-7; D may be TRBD1 (6 bases). Trimming left V 3 bases short and J 3 bases short, with 15 bases between. This CDR3 has 15 amino acids. Germline V CDR1 and CDR2: MDHEN, SYDVKM. The CDR3 protein is CASSFLGTQLYEQYF. CDR3 in DNA: TGTGCCAGCAGTTTCCTGGGGACACAACTCTACGAGCAGTACTTC.